These 3 T cell receptor beta chains were sequenced from one sample in a study of T cells in women clearing cervical HPV infection. The data were produced by immunoSEQ multiplex PCR, yet TCRdb's version contains in-frame clones alone and is incomplete. The repertoire table contains 20,000 to 25,000 clones. The sequencing input was blood buffy coat. These TCRs come from a woman aged 18-70 years with a cervical HPV16 infection that either progressed to CIN3+ or cleared (not recorded which).

On this clone itself: The CDR3 end is not reached by the read, which stops 3 residues before it; the germline J gene fills it in. The genes are TRBV20-1 and TRBJ2-3; 9 positions match TRBD2. Germline trimming cut 6 bases from V and 6 bases from J; bases unmatched to any gene: 16. Germline CDR1 is DFQATT and CDR2 is SNEGSKA (reference sequence). This CDR3 region has 16 residues. The part of the CDR3 DNA that was read is TGCAGTGCCCTACGGGGGACTAGCTCTCGTTGGGATACG. Encoded protein: CSALRGTSSRWDT. The full-length CDR3 reads as CSALRGTSSRWDTQYF.

On this clone: The read ends 3 residues early relative to the CDR3; the germline J gene fills the gap. The chain carries TRBV3-1 (or the pseudogene TRBV3-2) and TRBJ2-1, with D unclear. CDR1 is LGHDT and CDR2 is YNNKEL in the germline V gene (reference sequence). The CDR3 is made up of 14 amino acids. Trimming stripped 2 bases from V and 9 bases from J, with 14 bases between. CDR3 DNA (partial): TGTGCCAGCAGCCAAATGAGTCCCTACGGTGAG. It translates to CASSQMSPYGE. The whole CDR3 region reads CASSQMSPYGEQFF.

Notes on this clone: The CDR3 goes on 3 residues after the read ends, and that part is filled in from the germline J gene. The gene calls are TRBV5-1 and TRBJ2-2, with 9 bases matching TRBD2. This CDR3 is 14 amino acids long. J gave up 8 bases and V 0 bases, and 2 bases lay outside the gene matches. Germline-derived CDR1 and CDR2 are SGHRS and YFSETQ. CDR3 bases read: TGCGCCAGCAGCTTGGTAGCGGGAGTTGGGGAG. Amino acids: CASSLVAGVGE. From start to end, the CDR3 is CASSLVAGVGELFF.